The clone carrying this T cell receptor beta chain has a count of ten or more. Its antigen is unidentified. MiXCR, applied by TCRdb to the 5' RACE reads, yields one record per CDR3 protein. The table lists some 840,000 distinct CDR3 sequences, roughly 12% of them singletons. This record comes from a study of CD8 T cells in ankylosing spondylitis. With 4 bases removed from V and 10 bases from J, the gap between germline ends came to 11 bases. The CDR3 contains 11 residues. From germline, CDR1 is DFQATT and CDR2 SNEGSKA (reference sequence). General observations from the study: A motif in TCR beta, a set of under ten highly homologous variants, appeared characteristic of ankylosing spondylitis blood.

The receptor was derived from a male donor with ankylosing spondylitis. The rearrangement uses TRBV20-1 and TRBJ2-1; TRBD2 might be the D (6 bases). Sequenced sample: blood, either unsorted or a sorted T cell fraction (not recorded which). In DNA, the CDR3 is TGCAGTGCTATGCGGGGTGGGGAGCAGTTCTTC. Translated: CSAMRGGEQFF.